This entry features one TCR beta chain sequence. Germline values: CDR1 MNHEY, CDR2 SVGAGI. Trimming removed 0 bases at V and 3 bases at J, with 14 bases between. CDR3 size: 16 residues. Original analysis: Reference gene primer amplification in the assay estimated nucleated cell counts. The method was immunoSEQ multiplex PCR; TCRdb's version includes in-frame clones alone and lacks a portion of them. The DNA was the basis for D and trimming; V, J and clone size are from that table. The data contain under 250,000 clones, approximately 85% of them singletons. This entry is derived from a study of blood T cell repertoires in COVID-19. Study overall: The United States, Italy and Spain supplied acute and convalescent COVID-19 samples. The analysed material was cDNA or gDNA that came from T cells, B-cell-depleted T cells, or PBMCs.

The sequenced material came from peripheral blood. The chain uses TRBV6-5 and TRBJ1-1; D perhaps matches TRBD1 (5 bases). This TCR derives from a man aged 45-60 years with acute or convalescent COVID-19. The CDR3 region has the DNA TGTGCCAGCAGTTACTCGGCAGGGTCGGGGGACACTGAAGCTTTCTTT. This encodes CASSYSAGSGDTEAFF.